This is a list of T cell receptor beta chains from one sample in a study of T-cell memory formation after mild COVID-19. TCRdb ran MiXCR on the 5' RACE reads and lists one entry per CDR3 protein. This table has about 470,000 distinct CDR3 sequences, approximately 25% appearing once. The sequenced sample consisted of PBMCs or a T cell subset sorted from them (not recorded which). The receptors shown here come from an adult woman who had mild COVID-19 (a few samples of this study predate the infection). Cell type and time point are not known. Each CDR3 is given with its conserved first and last residue. The order of the fields is J gene, V gene, clone size, D gene, CDR3 protein, CDR3 DNA. D genes are given only for firm matches. Rows may omit the clone size; those that give it use once, few, many or a size class.

j_call: TRBJ1-6
v_call: TRBV20-1
clone_size: few
d_call: NA
cdr3_aa: CSAPWPGGGNSPLHF
cdr3_nt: TGCAGTGCCCCGTGGCCGGGGGGAGGGAATTCACCCCTCCACTTT

j_call: TRBJ1-1
v_call: TRBV5-1
clone_size: NA
d_call: NA
cdr3_aa: CASSTRDALGTEAFF
cdr3_nt: TGCGCCAGCAGCACCCGTGACGCCCTAGGCACTGAAGCTTTCTTT

j_call: TRBJ1-2
v_call: TRBV30
clone_size: NA
d_call: NA
cdr3_aa: CARTGPILTNYGYTF
cdr3_nt: TGTGCCCGGACGGGACCGATCCTGACGAACTATGGCTACACCTTC

j_call: TRBJ1-4
v_call: TRBV4-1
clone_size: NA
d_call: NA
cdr3_aa: CASSQALSRVNEKLFF
cdr3_nt: TGCGCCAGCAGCCAAGCCCTCTCCAGGGTTAATGAAAAACTGTTTTTT

j_call: TRBJ2-5
v_call: TRBV11-3
clone_size: NA
d_call: TRBD2
cdr3_aa: CASSSNLFGTSGIETQYF
cdr3_nt: TGTGCCAGCAGCTCAAACCTTTTCGGGACTAGCGGGATAGAGACCCAGTACTTC

j_call: TRBJ2-1
v_call: TRBV18
clone_size: NA
d_call: TRBD2
cdr3_aa: CASSRRTSGGNEQFF
cdr3_nt: TGTGCCAGCTCACGACGGACTAGCGGAGGCAATGAGCAGTTCTTC

j_call: TRBJ2-1
v_call: TRBV6-6
clone_size: NA
d_call: NA
cdr3_aa: CASSAGTARSYNEQFF
cdr3_nt: TGTGCCAGCAGTGCGGGGACAGCTCGCTCCTACAATGAGCAGTTCTTC

j_call: TRBJ1-2
v_call: TRBV5-6
clone_size: NA
d_call: NA
cdr3_aa: CASSSAGEFFTNYGYTF
cdr3_nt: TGTGCCAGCAGCTCCGCGGGGGAATTCTTTACTAACTATGGCTACACCTTC

j_call: TRBJ2-7
v_call: TRBV18
clone_size: NA
d_call: TRBD2
cdr3_aa: CASSLFSTGTSGYEQYF
cdr3_nt: TGTGCCAGCTCACTATTTTCAACCGGGACTAGCGGCTACGAGCAGTACTTC

j_call: TRBJ2-7
v_call: TRBV6-5
clone_size: few
d_call: TRBD1
cdr3_aa: CASSYLDSAQGEEQYF
cdr3_nt: TGTGCCAGCAGTTACTTGGACAGCGCACAGGGGGAGGAGCAGTACTTC

j_call: TRBJ2-1
v_call: TRBV29-1
clone_size: few
d_call: TRBD2
cdr3_aa: CSVWGLAGGLGYNEQFF
cdr3_nt: TGCAGCGTTTGGGGCCTAGCGGGAGGGCTTGGGTACAATGAGCAGTTCTTC

j_call: TRBJ2-3
v_call: TRBV5-1
clone_size: NA
d_call: TRBD1
cdr3_aa: CASSPYRGRNADTQYF
cdr3_nt: TGCGCCAGCAGCCCCTACAGGGGGCGAAATGCAGATACGCAGTATTTT

j_call: TRBJ1-4
v_call: TRBV19
clone_size: few
d_call: NA
cdr3_aa: CASRGRDATNEKLFF
cdr3_nt: TGTGCCAGCCGGGGCCGTGATGCAACTAATGAAAAACTGTTTTTT

j_call: TRBJ2-7
v_call: TRBV7-9
clone_size: medium-sized
d_call: NA
cdr3_aa: CASSSGLTGTRYEQYF
cdr3_nt: TGTGCCAGCAGCTCGGGTTTGACTGGCACCCGCTACGAGCAGTACTTC

j_call: TRBJ2-7
v_call: TRBV7-2
clone_size: NA
d_call: TRBD2
cdr3_aa: CASSSGRGVHEQYF
cdr3_nt: TGTGCCAGCAGCTCAGGACGGGGGGTCCACGAGCAGTACTTC